Listed below are T cell receptor beta chains from one sample, sequenced in a study of response to subunit inactivated influenza vaccine. TCRdb itself ran the RT-PCR reads through MiXCR, one entry per CDR3 protein. The data hold almost 250,000 distinct CDR3 sequences, with 12% observed a single time. The sequencing used non-naive T cells sorted from PBMCs, collected roughly 2 weeks before vaccination. The receptors originated from a middle-aged man who received an inactivated influenza vaccine. Both conserved end residues are part of each CDR3. Not all rows give a size; the values are once, few, many and, for expanded clones, a class.

J gene,V gene,clone size,CDR3 protein
TRBJ2-1,TRBV6-5,-,CASSYSYRVRGNEQFF
TRBJ2-7,TRBV15,few,CATSRAGTGNYEQYF
TRBJ1-1,TRBV20-1,-,CSARAGMWTEAFF
TRBJ2-5,TRBV7-2,-,CASSFRRQQETQYF
TRBJ2-5,TRBV7-9,many,CASSRTHQETQYF
TRBJ1-1,TRBV6-6,-,CASRTGKNTEAFF
TRBJ2-5,TRBV7-8,-,CASSLAGHDGETQYF
TRBJ2-5,TRBV9,-,CASSVGTIIGETQYF
TRBJ2-7,TRBV5-5,few,CASSLVLMRQENYEQYF
TRBJ2-2,TRBV6-5,few,CASSYSGWTGELFF
TRBJ2-7,TRBV27,-,CASSLRHGDEQYF
TRBJ2-5,TRBV5-6,many,CASSPGERGLLETQYF
TRBJ2-2,TRBV20-1,-,CSASIRTSGSQVAGELFF
TRBJ2-6,TRBV11-2,-,CASSLRGVLSGANVLTF
TRBJ2-2,TRBV7-2,many,CASSLGLIGGELFF
TRBJ2-3,TRBV11-2,-,CASSSYRDGTDTQYF
TRBJ1-6,TRBV4-2,few,CASSQDRGSNSPLHF
TRBJ2-7,TRBV10-3,few,CAIKDRGGKGYEQYF
TRBJ2-3,TRBV7-2,-,CASSPATTGDTQYF
TRBJ2-5,TRBV7-9,-,CASSLMGLGETQYF
TRBJ2-1,TRBV7-3,-,CASSSTGDLNSYNEQFF
TRBJ1-3,TRBV7-2,few,CASSLGPNAGNTIYF
TRBJ1-3,TRBV6-2/TRBV6-3,many,CASSYSIYPGSGNTIYF
TRBJ1-1,TRBV30,few,CAWRTTRAPEAFF
TRBJ1-2,TRBV6-5,few,CASSYRARGYTF
TRBJ2-4,TRBV27,-,CASSGPERGSIQYF
TRBJ2-3,TRBV11-3,-,CASSHGASGAADTQYF
TRBJ2-7,TRBV20-1,-,CSARDARGGTILYEQYF
TRBJ1-5,TRBV28,-,CASSFISGTGNTQPQHF
TRBJ2-3,TRBV3-1,few,CASREQGKGRTDTQYF
TRBJ2-1,TRBV20-1,once,CSARLTLADPNEQFF
TRBJ2-7,TRBV4-3,-,CASSPFGGAYEQYF
TRBJ2-2,TRBV25-1,few,CASTRGTGNTGELFF
TRBJ1-1,TRBV5-4,-,CASSFVGADTEAFF
TRBJ2-3,TRBV28,few,CASRLTLPRTDTQYF